One and the same sample provided the 11 T cell receptor delta chains below, sequenced in a study of gamma-delta T cells after stem cell transplantation. TCRdb redid the clone calls on the RT-PCR reads with CATT. The table records around 2,400 delta-chain clones, approximately 1.4% of them present only once. The sequenced sample consisted of gamma-delta T cells. These receptors were taken from a human donor. It is not recorded whose cells these are; they may come from a transplant donor.

By sample fraction, this clone is medium-sized (0.01 to 0.1%). This chain connects TRDV1 to TRDJ1; D gene uncertain. The CDR3 sequence is 14 residues long. Trimming stripped 0 bases from V and 4 bases from J, with 9 bases between. Germline lookup yields CDR1 TSWWSYY and CDR2 QGS. The CDR3 DNA follows: TGTGCTCTTGGGGAACTCCCTTTGGACGATAAACTCATCTTT. It yields the protein CALGELPLDDKLIF.

This clone is medium-sized by share. This rearrangement joins TRDV2 to TRDJ1; 12 bases agree with TRDD3. V lost 1 base to trimming and J lost 3 bases; unmatched junction nucleotides: 14. The CDR3 has 19 amino acids. Germline lookup yields CDR1 GEAIGNYY and CDR2 EKD. The DNA of the CDR3 is TGTGCCTGTGACACGCTTTCTGGGGGATACGCAGGCCAGGCCGATAAACTCATCTTT. Its protein is CACDTLSGGYAGQADKLIF.

This clone rates as medium-sized. The chain has TRDV2 and TRDJ1; 10 positions agree with TRDD3. The V and J ends lost 3 bases and 3 bases, in that order; junction bases with no gene match: 15. Germline CDR1 GEAIGNYY, CDR2 EKD. The CDR3 length is 18 residues. CDR3 in amino acids: CACDPVPGDTGYADKLIF. Written as DNA, the CDR3 is TGTGCCTGTGACCCCGTACCGGGGGATACGGGGTACGCCGATAAACTCATCTTT.

On this clone: A far larger clone is one base from this, pointing to a likely read error. In the same sample, other DNA sequences code for this CDR3. The V gene is TRDV1, the J gene TRDJ1; perhaps TRDD3 as D (6 bases). CDR3 length: 15 amino acids. The V end lost 7 bases, the J end lost 2 bases, and 17 bases lay between the germline ends. Germline V CDR1 and CDR2: TSWWSYY, QGS. CDR3 loop: CALECCLGITDKLIF. The DNA for the CDR3 is TGTGCTCTTGAGTGCTGCCTGGGGATTACCGATAAACTCATCTTT.

As concerns this clone: A read error is possible here, since a much larger clone lies one base away. Other nucleotide sequences in the sample specify the same CDR3. The chain employs TRDV2 and TRDJ3; possibly TRDD3 for D (5 bases). The CDR3 is 17 amino acids. Germline CDR1 reads GEAIGNYY; CDR2 reads EKD. CDR3 DNA: TGTGCCTGTGACTCGACGGAGAGCTCCTGGGACACCCGGCAGATGTTTTTC. Translated: CACDSTESSWDTRQMFF.

This clone was seen a few times. A single base separates this from a much larger clone, so it may be a read error. The sample has other DNA sequences that encode this CDR3 too. The chain uses TRDV2 and TRDJ1; TRDD3 matches 9 bases. The CDR3 is 16 amino acids. Germline lookup yields CDR1 GEAIGNYY and CDR2 EKD. CDR3 in amino acids: CACDTVGGYFTDKLIF. The CDR3, as DNA: TGTGCCTGCGACACCGTTGGGGGATATTTCACCGATAAACTCATCTTT.

This clone rates as medium-sized. It is likely a read error: a sequence one base away is far more abundant. The rearrangement links TRDV2 to TRDJ3; TRDD3 aligns across 7 bases. The CDR3 is made up of 25 amino acids. In germline, CDR1 is GEAIGNYY, CDR2 EKD. Germline trimming cut 0 bases from V and 1 base from J; bases unmatched to any gene: 26. In nucleotides, the CDR3 is TGTGCCTGTGACACCGTGAGTGGATGGGGGACCCCGCTTCGTTTACCGTCCTGGGACACCCGACAGATGTTTTTC. This codes for CACDTVSGWGTPLRLPSWDTRQMFF.

This clone is medium-sized (0.01 to 0.1%) within its sample. At the DNA level, this CDR3 is encoded by other sequences in the same sample as well. V usage is TRDV1 and J usage is TRDJ1, with D perhaps matching TRDD3 (5 bases). This CDR3 has 19 amino acids. V lost 3 bases, J lost 3 bases, and 26 bases lay in between. The V gene's germline CDR1 is TSWWSYY and CDR2 QGS. Here the CDR3 DNA reads TGTGCTCTTGGGGAGCCTTTAGTGCGGGGCGCCGGGGGCGCCGATAAACTCATCTTT. Translation gives CALGEPLVRGAGGADKLIF.

This clone has just a few counts. The protein given by TCRdb reflects a much larger clone and differs at residue 6 from this DNA's translation, likely from a read error; the protein shown is the DNA's translation. V usage is TRDV2 and J usage is TRDJ1; 10 bases align to TRDD3. Looked up from germline, CDR1 is GEAIGNYY and CDR2 is EKD. After removal of 0 bases from V and 0 bases from J, the junction contained 9 bases not matched to a gene. The CDR3 is made up of 18 amino acids. CDR3 residues: CACDTPYTGGSYTDKLIF. CDR3 sequence (DNA): TGTGCCTGTGACACCCCCTATACTGGGGGATCCTACACCGATAAACTCATCTTT.

This clone counts as medium-sized. At the DNA level, this CDR3 is encoded by other sequences in the same sample as well. The CDR3 coding sequence is TGTGCCTGTGACCCCCTCTGGGGGATCTACACCGATAAACTCATCTTT. It is translated as CACDPLWGIYTDKLIF. This rearrangement joins TRDV2 to TRDJ1, with 9 bases fitting TRDD3. CDR3 length equals 16 residues. CDR1 GEAIGNYY and CDR2 EKD come from the germline V gene. J lost 0 bases, V lost 3 bases, and 7 bases had no gene match.

This clone came up a few times. A much more abundant neighbour one base away suggests this may be a read error. The rearrangement links TRDV2 to TRDJ1; TRDD3 aligns across 9 bases. The trim removed 3 bases at V and 7 bases at J, leaving 8 bases unmatched. This CDR3 is 14 amino acids long. Germline assignment: CDR1 GEAIGNYY and CDR2 EKD. The CDR3 DNA reads TGTGCCTGTGACCCCGTACGGGGGGATACTAAACTCATCTTT. It codes for CACDPVRGDTKLIF.